The present T cell receptor beta chain was sequenced within a study of T cell changes during pregnancy in multiple sclerosis. Some clones are missing from TCRdb's copy, which holds only in-frame ones; the method was immunoSEQ multiplex PCR. The data show about 44,000 clones, 90% to 97% seen once. This CDR3 spans 15 amino acids. V gave up 3 bases and J gave up 4 bases; unmatched junction bases: 4. Looked up from germline, CDR1 is MNHEY and CDR2 is SMNVEV (reference sequence). The source was peripheral blood, collected in the second trimester of pregnancy. The receptor comes from a female donor with multiple sclerosis, enrolled in a pregnancy study. This chain joins TRBV27 and TRBJ1-5, with 9 bases that match TRBD1. The CDR3 protein is CASSFLGTGNQPQHF. Written as DNA, the CDR3 is TGTGCCAGCAGTTTCCTCGGGACAGGGAATCAGCCCCAGCATTTT.